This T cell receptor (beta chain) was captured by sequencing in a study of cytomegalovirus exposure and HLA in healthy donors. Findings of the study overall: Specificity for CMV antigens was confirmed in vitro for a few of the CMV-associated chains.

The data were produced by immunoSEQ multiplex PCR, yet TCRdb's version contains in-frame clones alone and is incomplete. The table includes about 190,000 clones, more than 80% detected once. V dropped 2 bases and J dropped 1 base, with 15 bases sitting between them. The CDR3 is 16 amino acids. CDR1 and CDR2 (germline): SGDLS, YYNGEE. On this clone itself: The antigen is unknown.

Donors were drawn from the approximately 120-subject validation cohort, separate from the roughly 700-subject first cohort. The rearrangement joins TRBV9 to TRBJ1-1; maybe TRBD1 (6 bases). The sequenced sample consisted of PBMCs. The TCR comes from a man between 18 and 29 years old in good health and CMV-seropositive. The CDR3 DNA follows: TGTGCCAGCAGCGTGGGCGTCGGGACACAGAACACTGAAGCTTTCTTT. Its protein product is CASSVGVGTQNTEAFF.